The clone carrying this TCR beta chain was picked up many times. Its antigen is not known. This entry belongs to a study of neurological immune-mediated disorders. Overall study context: Relapsing-remitting forms accounted for most of the roughly 35 multiple sclerosis patients and secondary progressive forms for 3. General study findings and limits: The expanded clones of different subjects shared no CDR3 amino acid sequences (suggesting private repertoires in all groups). HTLV-1-associated myelopathy led in TCR clonal expansion, while multiple sclerosis ranked lowest, below healthy controls.

The authors made cDNA by 5'RACE with 10-nucleotide random UMIs. Each CDR3 protein gets one entry after TCRdb re-called the 5' RACE reads with MiXCR. The sample carries approximately 82,000 distinct CDR3 sequences, 2.5% to 3% recorded once. This CDR3 comprises 16 residues. J was trimmed by 8 bases and V by 2 bases; bases with no gene match: 7. CDR1 is KGHDR, CDR2 SFDVKD, per germline. The material sequenced was PBMCs. V gene TRBV24-1 combines with J gene TRBJ2-1, with TRBD2 matching over 11 bases. This TCR came from a woman aged 25 to 39 with multiple sclerosis. In DNA, the CDR3 is TGTGCCACCAGTGATTCTACTAGCGGGAGTCTCGATGAGCAGTTCTTC. Amino acids: CATSDSTSGSLDEQFF.